This TCR beta chain was captured in a study of response to subunit inactivated influenza vaccine. V was clipped by 0 bases and J by 2 bases; unmatched bases: 11. The CDR3 runs 19 residues. The germline gives CDR1 SGHRS, CDR2 YFSETQ. This clonotype has only a few counts. TCRdb ran MiXCR on the RT-PCR reads and lists one entry per CDR3 protein. The table lists 800,000 or so distinct CDR3 sequences, roughly 20% of them singletons. Source: PBMCs from blood, taken around 5 days after vaccination. The TCR sequence derives from a man in his forties or fifties who received an inactivated influenza vaccine. The V and J genes are TRBV5-1 and TRBJ2-1; 10 nucleotides align to TRBD1. The CDR3 reads CASSLERDRGIIPYNEQFF. CDR3 nucleotide sequence: TGCGCCAGCAGCTTGGAAAGGGACAGGGGAATAATCCCCTACAATGAGCAGTTCTTC.